This TCR beta chain was recovered during a study of CD8+CD57+ T cells in acquired aplastic anemia (dated by TCRdb to 2016 to 2019). The study in broad terms: A mean of around 3.3 ug of DNA, ranging from roughly 0.17 to 30 ug, was extracted from sorted CD4+ and CD8+ cells. A CD8+CD57+ expansion meant a frequency higher than the mean frequency seen in healthy subjects.

The patients picked for sequencing were ones in whom flow cytometry had shown an expansion of CD8+CD57+ cells. Every patient had severe acquired aplastic anemia, diagnosed using the International Study of Aplastic Anemia and Agranulocytosis and Camitta criteria. Patients had received no therapy at the time of blood sampling. TCR repertoires of sorted CD4+ and CD8+ blood T cells from severe aplastic anemia patients and healthy subjects were deep-sequenced in the study. Patients were enrolled under clinicaltrials.gov protocols 00001620, 01623167, 00001397, 00071045, 00081523 and 00961064 in the USA. Ficoll-Paque density gradient centrifugation was used to isolate peripheral blood mononuclear cells. Before DNA extraction, CD4+ and CD8+ T cells were sorted with FACS or magnetic beads. Genomic DNA served as template for TCR beta VDJ combination and CDR3 sequence profiling. An Illumina HiSeq 2000 was used for TCR repertoire sequencing. Under the source paper's analysis protocol: Repertoire assessment relied on Simpson's diversity index, CDR3 size and DJ length profiles, and TRBV/TRBJ rearrangement plots. The immunodominant clone was defined as the most abundant DNA sequence in deep sequencing data. CDR3 amino acid sequences were screened for sharing across subjects and compared with published repertoires and the VDJdb database. TCRdb passed the public sequencing reads through fastp at Q25 and MiXCR, retaining productive beta sequences. Identical CDR3 proteins give one entry, which carries the most common genes and DNA. In this record, the V and J calls reflect TCRdb's handling and not the investigators' own analysis. A total of about 95,000 distinct CDR3 sequences appear in this sample, 55% to 70% of them only once. More than 55% of the sample is in the top ten clones.

General findings and caveats noted by the study authors: Although roughly 29 CD8+ CDR3 sequences were shared by patients and controls, these sequences appeared highly expressed in patients and within the immunodominant clones of patients. Between patients and healthy controls, no significant difference in CD8+ Simpson's diversity was found (P=0.060).

The CDR3 covers 14 residues, taking in both the cysteine and the phenylalanine. The entry retains the CDR3 DNA only, 42 bases that are in frame from base 1. The germline V gene sets CDR1 to SGHVS and CDR2 to FNYEAQ. A distance of 12 bases separates the germline ends of V and J, which lose 1 base and 5 bases respectively. This clonotype was seen more than once but under ten times. Its antigen remains unidentified. Base qualities are not provided; no much larger clone lies one nucleotide away. Sequencing was done on a sample of sorted CD4+, CD8+, or CD8+CD57+ T cells (not recorded which) from PBMCs. The sequence was obtained from a human donor with aplastic anemia. This chain is built from TRBV7-6 and TRBJ2-7; the D gene is possibly TRBD1 or TRBD2, each agreeing over 5 bases. The CDR3 reads CASSLGGTVNEQYF. The nucleotides are TGTGCCAGCAGCTTAGGGGGGACCGTAAACGAGCAGTACTTC.